This TCR beta chain appears in the sequencing data of a study of blood T cell repertoires in COVID-19. A few counts support this clone. The CDR3 totals 17 residues. V was pared by 2 bases and J by 5 bases, with 8 bases of the junction left unmatched. Germline CDR1 is SGHNT and CDR2 is YENEEA. Methods used by the authors: Reference gene primers were amplified, and this amplification served to estimate nucleated cell counts. Sequenced by immunoSEQ multiplex PCR; TCRdb stores in-frame clones only, minus some. V and J calls plus clone size are reproduced from that table; the DNA served to infer D and trimming. The sample shows about 280,000 clones, roughly 80% of them seen only once.

The receptor was derived from a man aged 35 to 55 who had been exposed to COVID-19. The gene calls are TRBV11-3 and TRBJ2-2; 10 positions match TRBD2. The material sequenced was PBMCs or T cells enriched from blood (not recorded which). The CDR3 sequence: CASSLTGSGRGTGELFF. The CDR3 DNA follows: TGTGCCAGCAGCTTAACGGGGAGCGGGAGGGGGACCGGGGAGCTGTTTTTT.